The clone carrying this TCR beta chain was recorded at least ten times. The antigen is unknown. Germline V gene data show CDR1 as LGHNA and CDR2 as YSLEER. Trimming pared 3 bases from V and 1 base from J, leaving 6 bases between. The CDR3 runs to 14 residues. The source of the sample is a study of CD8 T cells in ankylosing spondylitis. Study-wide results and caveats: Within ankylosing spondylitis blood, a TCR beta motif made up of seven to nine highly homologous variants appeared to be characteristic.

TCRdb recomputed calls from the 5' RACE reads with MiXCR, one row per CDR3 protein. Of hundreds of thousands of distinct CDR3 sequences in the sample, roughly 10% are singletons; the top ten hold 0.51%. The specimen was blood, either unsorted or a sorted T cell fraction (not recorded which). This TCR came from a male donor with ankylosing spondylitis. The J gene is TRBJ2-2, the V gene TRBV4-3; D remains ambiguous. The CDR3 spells CASSHRENTGELFF. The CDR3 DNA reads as TGCGCCAGCAGCCACCGAGAGAACACCGGGGAGCTGTTTTTT.